This entry lists 2 T cell receptor beta chains sequenced from one sample in a study of T cell responses to AZD1222 COVID-19 vaccine. Clones were read by immunoSEQ multiplex PCR, and TCRdb kept only the in-frame ones, dropping some. The sample lists 80,000 to 90,000 clones, around 90% occurring once. Here the sequenced sample was peripheral blood, taken 28 days after the second AZD1222 dose. The receptors here all came from an adult who received the AZD1222 COVID-19 vaccine.

The chain joins TRBV19 to TRBJ2-2; D ambiguous. V was shortened by 3 bases and J by 1 base, with 6 bases between the two germline ends. CDR1 and CDR2 from the germline V gene are LNHDA and SQIVND (reference sequence). The CDR3 extends over 14 amino acids. CDR3 protein: CASSMNRNTGELFF. CDR3 nucleotides: TGTGCCAGTAGTATGAACAGGAACACCGGGGAGCTGTTTTTT.

The chain links TRBV27 to TRBJ1-5; 7 bases are a match to TRBD1. V dropped 5 bases and J dropped 7; count of bases not matched to a gene: 5. The CDR3 spans 13 residues. Germline CDR1 is MNHEY and CDR2 is SMNVEV (reference sequence). CDR3 sequence reads: CASSAGTAQPQHF. The CDR3 DNA follows: TGTGCCAGCAGTGCAGGGACAGCCCAGCCCCAGCATTTT.